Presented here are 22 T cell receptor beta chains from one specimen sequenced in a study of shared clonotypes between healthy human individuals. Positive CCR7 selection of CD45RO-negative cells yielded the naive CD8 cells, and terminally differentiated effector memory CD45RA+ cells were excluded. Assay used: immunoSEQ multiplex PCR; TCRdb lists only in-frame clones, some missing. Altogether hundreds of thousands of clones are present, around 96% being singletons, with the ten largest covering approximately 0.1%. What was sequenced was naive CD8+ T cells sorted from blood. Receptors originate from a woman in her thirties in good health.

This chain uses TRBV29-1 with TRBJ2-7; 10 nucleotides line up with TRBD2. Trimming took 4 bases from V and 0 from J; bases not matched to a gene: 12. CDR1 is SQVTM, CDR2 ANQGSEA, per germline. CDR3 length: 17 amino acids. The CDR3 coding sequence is TGCAGCGTTGTGGTTGGACTAGCGGCTCAGAGCTCCTACGAGCAGTACTTC. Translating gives CSVVVGLAAQSSYEQYF.

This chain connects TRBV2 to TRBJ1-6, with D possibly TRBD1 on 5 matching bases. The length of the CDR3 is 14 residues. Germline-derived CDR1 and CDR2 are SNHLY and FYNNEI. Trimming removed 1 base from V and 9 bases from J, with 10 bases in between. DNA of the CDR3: TGTGCCAGCAGTGAAGGGCAAGGGGCTTCACCCCTCCACTTT. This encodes CASSEGQGASPLHF.

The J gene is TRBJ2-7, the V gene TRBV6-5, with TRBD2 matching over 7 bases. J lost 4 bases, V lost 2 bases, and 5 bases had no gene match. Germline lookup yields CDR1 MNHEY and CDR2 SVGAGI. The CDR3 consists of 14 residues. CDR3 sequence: CASSYGGRGYEQYF. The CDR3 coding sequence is TGTGCCAGCAGTTACGGCGGGAGAGGGTACGAGCAGTACTTC.

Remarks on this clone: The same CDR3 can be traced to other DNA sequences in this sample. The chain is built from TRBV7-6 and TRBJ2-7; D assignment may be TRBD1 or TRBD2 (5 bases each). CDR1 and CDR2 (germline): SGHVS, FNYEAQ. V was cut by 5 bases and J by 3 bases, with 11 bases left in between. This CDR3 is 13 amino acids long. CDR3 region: CASSPGTGYEQYF. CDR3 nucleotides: TGTGCCAGCAGCCCCGGGACCGGCTACGAGCAGTACTTC.

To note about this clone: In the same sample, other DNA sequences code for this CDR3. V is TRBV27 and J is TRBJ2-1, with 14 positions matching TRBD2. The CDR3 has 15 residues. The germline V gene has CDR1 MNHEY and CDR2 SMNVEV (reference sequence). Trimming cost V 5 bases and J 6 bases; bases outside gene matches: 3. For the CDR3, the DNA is TGTGCCAGCAGTCCTGGGACTAGCGGGAGCAATGAGCAGTTCTTC. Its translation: CASSPGTSGSNEQFF.

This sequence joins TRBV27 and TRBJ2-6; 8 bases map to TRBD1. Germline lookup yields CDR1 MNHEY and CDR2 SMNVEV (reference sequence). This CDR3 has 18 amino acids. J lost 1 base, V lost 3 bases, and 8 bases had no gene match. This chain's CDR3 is CASSFSQGAFSGANVLTF. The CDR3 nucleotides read TGTGCCAGCAGTTTCTCGCAGGGGGCTTTTTCTGGGGCCAACGTCCTGACTTTC.

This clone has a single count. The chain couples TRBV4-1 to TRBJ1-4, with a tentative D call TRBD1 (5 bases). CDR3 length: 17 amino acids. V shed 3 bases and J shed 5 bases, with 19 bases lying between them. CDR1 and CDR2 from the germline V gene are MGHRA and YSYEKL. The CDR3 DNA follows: TGCGCCAGCAGCCATGAGGGGCCTCTGGTGGGAAATGAAAAACTGTTTTTT. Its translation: CASSHEGPLVGNEKLFF.

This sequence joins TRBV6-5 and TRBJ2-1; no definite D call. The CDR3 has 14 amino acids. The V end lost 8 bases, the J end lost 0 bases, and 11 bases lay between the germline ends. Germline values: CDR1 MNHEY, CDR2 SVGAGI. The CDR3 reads CASARAGSYNEQFF. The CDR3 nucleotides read TGTGCCAGCGCCCGGGCTGGCTCCTACAATGAGCAGTTCTTC.

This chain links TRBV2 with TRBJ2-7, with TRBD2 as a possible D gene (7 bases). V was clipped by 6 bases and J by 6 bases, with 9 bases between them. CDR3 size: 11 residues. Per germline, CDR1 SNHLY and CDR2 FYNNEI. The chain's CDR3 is CASRGGREQYF. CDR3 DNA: TGTGCCAGCAGGGGGGGGCGCGAGCAGTACTTC.

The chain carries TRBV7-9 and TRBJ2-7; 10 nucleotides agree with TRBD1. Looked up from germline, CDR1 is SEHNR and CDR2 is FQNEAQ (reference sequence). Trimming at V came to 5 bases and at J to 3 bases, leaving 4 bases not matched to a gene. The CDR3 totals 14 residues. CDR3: CASSPDRGFYEQYF. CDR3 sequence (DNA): TGTGCCAGCAGCCCGGACAGGGGGTTCTACGAGCAGTACTTC.

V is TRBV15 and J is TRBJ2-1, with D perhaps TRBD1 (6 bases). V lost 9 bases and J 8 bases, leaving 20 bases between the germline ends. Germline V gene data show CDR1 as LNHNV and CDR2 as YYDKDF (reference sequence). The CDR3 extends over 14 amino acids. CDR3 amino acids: CATGTGLDVDEQFF. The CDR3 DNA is TGTGCCACTGGAACAGGGCTGGACGTAGATGAGCAGTTCTTC.

The CDR3 is CASSPQGAQGEQYF. CDR3 DNA: TGTGCCAGCAGCCCACAGGGGGCGCAGGGCGAGCAGTACTTC. This rearrangement joins TRBV7-6 to TRBJ2-7; 9 bases agree with TRBD1. V dropped 5 bases and J dropped 6; count of bases not matched to a gene: 8. Germline V gives CDR1 SGHVS, CDR2 FNYEAQ. The CDR3 extends over 14 amino acids. Full variable domain (remainder filled in from reference TRBV7-6 and TRBJ2-7): GAGVSQSPRYKVTKRGQDVALRCDPISGHVSLYWYRQALGQGPEFLTYFNYEAQQDKSGLPNDRFSAERPEGSISTLTIQRTEQRDSAMYRCASSPQGAQGEQYFGPGTRLTVT.

The CDR3 nucleotides read TGTGCCAGCAGTTTGATCCCCCTCTTGAACCCGCGGGTGGGGAACACTGAAGCTTTCTTT. It translates to CASSLIPLLNPRVGNTEAFF. This rearrangement joins TRBV28 to TRBJ1-1, with D unclear. From germline, CDR1 is MDHEN and CDR2 SYDVKM. The CDR3 totals 20 residues. The V and J ends lost 3 bases and 1 base respectively, with 27 bases between them.

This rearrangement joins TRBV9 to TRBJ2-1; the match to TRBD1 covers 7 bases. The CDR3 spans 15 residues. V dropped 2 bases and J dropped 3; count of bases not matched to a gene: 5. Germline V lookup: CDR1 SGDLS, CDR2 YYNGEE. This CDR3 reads CASSVTGTDYNEQFF. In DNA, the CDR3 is TGTGCCAGCAGCGTCACAGGGACAGACTACAATGAGCAGTTCTTC.

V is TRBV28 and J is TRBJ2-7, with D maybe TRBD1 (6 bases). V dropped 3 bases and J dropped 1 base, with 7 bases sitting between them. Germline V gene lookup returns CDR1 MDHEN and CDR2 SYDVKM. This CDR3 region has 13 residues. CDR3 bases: TGTGCCAGCAGTTTCCAGGGGTCCTACGAGCAGTACTTC. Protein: CASSFQGSYEQYF.

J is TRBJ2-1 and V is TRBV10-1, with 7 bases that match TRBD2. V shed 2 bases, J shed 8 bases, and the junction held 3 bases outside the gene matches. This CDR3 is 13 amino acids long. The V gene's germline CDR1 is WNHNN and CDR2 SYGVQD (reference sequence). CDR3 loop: CASSEGRGYEQFF. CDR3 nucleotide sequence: TGCGCCAGCAGTGAGGGGCGGGGGTATGAGCAGTTCTTC.

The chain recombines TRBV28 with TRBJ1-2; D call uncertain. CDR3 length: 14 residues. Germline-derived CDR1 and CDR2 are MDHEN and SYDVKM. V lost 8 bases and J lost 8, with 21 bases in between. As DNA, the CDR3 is TGTGCCAGCCGAACTCGATTCCGTCTTAGGGGCTACACCTTC. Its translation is CASRTRFRLRGYTF.

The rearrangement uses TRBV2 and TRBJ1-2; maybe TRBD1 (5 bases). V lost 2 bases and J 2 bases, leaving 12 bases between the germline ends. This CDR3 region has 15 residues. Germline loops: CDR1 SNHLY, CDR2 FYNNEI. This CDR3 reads CASSESRGWNYGYTF. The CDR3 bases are TGTGCCAGCAGTGAATCAAGGGGCTGGAACTATGGCTACACCTTC.

In nucleotides, the CDR3 is TGTGCCAGCAGCTTGGTTTCGGGGCAGGGGGATGGCTACACCTTC. Translating it yields CASSLVSGQGDGYTF. V is TRBV5-4 and J is TRBJ1-2; TRBD1 aligns across 7 bases. The trim removed 0 bases at V and 6 bases at J, leaving 8 bases unmatched. Per the germline V gene, CDR1 is SGHNT and CDR2 is YYREEE (reference sequence). The CDR3 has 15 residues. Complete variable domain (other parts from reference TRBV5-4 and TRBJ1-2): ETGVTQSPTHLIKTRGQQVTLRCSSQSGHNTVSWYQQALGQGPQFIFQYYREEENGRGNFPPRFSGLQFPNYSSELNVNALELDDSALYLCASSLVSGQGDGYTFGSGTRLTVV.

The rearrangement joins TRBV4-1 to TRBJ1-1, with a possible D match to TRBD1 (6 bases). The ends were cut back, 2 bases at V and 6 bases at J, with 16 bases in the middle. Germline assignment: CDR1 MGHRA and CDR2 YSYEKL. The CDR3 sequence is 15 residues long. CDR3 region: CASSQLNRALPEAFF. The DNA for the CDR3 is TGCGCCAGCAGCCAATTGAACAGGGCCCTTCCTGAAGCTTTCTTT.

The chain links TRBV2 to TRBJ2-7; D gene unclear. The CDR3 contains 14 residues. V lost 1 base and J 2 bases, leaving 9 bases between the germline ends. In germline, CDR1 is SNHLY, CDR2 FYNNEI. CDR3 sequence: CASSEEVGPYEQYF. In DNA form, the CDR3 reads TGTGCCAGCAGTGAAGAAGTTGGGCCCTACGAGCAGTACTTC.

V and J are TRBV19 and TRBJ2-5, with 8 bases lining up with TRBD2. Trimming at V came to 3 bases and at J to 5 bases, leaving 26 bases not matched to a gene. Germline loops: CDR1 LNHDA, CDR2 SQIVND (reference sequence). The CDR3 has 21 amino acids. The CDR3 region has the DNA TGTGCCAGTAGTATGAAAACGGCACAGCCCTGGGGCGGGAGGACGGAGGAGACCCAGTACTTC. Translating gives CASSMKTAQPWGGRTEETQYF. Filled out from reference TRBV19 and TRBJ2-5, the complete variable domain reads DGGITQSPKYLFRKEGQNVTLSCEQNLNHDAMYWYRQDPGQGLRLIYYSQIVNDFQKGDIAEGYSVSREKKESFPLTVTSAQKNPTAFYLCASSMKTAQPWGGRTEETQYFGPGTRLLVL.